Sequencing of this TCR beta chain was carried out in a study of graft-versus-host responses after intestinal transplantation. General study results and limits: Marrow from the recipient contained GvH clones, some of which had appeared first in ileum or blood. There was an association between peak levels of circulating GvH clones and early post-transplant HvG declines.

As to this clone: The target antigen is unknown.

Using immunoSEQ multiplex PCR, the repertoire was profiled, and TCRdb retains in-frame clones only, with some absent. The repertoire holds 88,000 or so clones, with roughly 90% as singletons. Trimming stripped 2 bases from V and 4 bases from J, with 11 bases between. The CDR3 consists of 14 residues. Looked up from germline, CDR1 is WSHSY and CDR2 is SAAADI. Sequenced here: unstimulated CD4+ T cells sorted from spleen or lymph node cells, sampled before intestinal transplant. V and J are TRBV10-2 and TRBJ1-1, with no clear D. This TCR came from a human donor who received an intestinal transplant. As DNA, the CDR3 is TGCGCCAGCAGTGAGGGCCTACGGGGCACTGAAGCTTTCTTT. Encoded protein: CASSEGLRGTEAFF.